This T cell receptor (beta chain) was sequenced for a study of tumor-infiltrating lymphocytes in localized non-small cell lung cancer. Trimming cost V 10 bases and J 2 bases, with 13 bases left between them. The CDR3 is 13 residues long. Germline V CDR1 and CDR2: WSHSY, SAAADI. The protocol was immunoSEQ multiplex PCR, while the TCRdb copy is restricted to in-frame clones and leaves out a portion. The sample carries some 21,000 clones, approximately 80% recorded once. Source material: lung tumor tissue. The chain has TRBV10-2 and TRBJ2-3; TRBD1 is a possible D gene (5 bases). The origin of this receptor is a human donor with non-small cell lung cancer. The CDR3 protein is CATGRQNTDTQYF. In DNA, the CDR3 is TGCGCCACTGGTAGACAGAACACAGATACGCAGTATTTT.